This T cell receptor beta chain was identified during a study of T-cell reconstitution after alpha-beta-depleted transplantation in children. Per the germline V gene, CDR1 is MNHNS and CDR2 is SASEGT. This CDR3 comprises 13 residues. Trimming left V 8 bases short and J 4 bases short, with 14 bases between. A library of TCRbeta sequences, prepared with unique molecular identifiers, was generated. Using its own MiXCR run on the PCR reads, TCRdb lists one record per CDR3 protein. Of hundreds of thousands of distinct CDR3 sequences detected, roughly 15% appear once; the ten largest clones hold 1.1%. This clonotype was recorded many times.

The specimen comprised PBMCs from the stem cell graft donor, sampled from the stem cell graft. The V and J genes are TRBV6-1 and TRBJ2-5; a possible D gene is TRBD1 (5 bases). The source of this sequence is a human donor who donated a stem cell graft to a child with acute myeloid leukemia. The CDR3 DNA is TGTGCCAGCGTGAAGGGGTCGGGAGAGACCCAGTACTTC. This codes for CASVKGSGETQYF.